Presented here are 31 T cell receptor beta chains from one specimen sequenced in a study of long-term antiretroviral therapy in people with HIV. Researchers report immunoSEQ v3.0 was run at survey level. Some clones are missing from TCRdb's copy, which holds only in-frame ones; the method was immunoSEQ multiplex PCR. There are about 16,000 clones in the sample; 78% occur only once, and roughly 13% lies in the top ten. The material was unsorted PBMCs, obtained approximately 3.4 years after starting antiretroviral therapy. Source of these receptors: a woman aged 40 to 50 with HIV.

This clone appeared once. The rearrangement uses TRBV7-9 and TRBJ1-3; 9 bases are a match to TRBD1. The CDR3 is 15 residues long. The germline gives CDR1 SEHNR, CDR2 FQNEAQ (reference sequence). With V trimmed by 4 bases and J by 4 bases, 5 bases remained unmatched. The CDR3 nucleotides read TGTGCCAGCAGCTCGGACAGGGGACTAGGAAACACCATATATTTT. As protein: CASSSDRGLGNTIYF.

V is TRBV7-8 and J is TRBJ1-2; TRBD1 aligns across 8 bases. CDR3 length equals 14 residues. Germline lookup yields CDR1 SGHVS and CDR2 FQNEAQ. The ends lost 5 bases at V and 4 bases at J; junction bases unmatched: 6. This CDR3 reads CASSGQGGIYGYTF. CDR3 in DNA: TGTGCCAGCAGCGGACAGGGTGGAATCTATGGCTACACCTTC.

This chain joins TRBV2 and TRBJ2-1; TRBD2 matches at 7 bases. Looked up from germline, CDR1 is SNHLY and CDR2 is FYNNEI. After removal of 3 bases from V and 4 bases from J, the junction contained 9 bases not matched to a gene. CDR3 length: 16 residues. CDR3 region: CASSEGGEAIYNEQFF. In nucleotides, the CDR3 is TGTGCCAGCAGTGAGGGGGGGGAGGCGATATACAATGAGCAGTTCTTC.

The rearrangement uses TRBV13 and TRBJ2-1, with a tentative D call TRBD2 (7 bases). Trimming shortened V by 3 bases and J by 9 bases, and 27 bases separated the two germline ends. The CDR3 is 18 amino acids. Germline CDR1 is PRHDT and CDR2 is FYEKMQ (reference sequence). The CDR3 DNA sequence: TGTGCCAGCAGCTTCATCGGGGGCGCGGGGCCGAGGGGGGGTGAGCAGTTCTTC. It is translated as CASSFIGGAGPRGGEQFF.

The CDR3 spells CASSWRQGRDYEQYF. The CDR3, as DNA: TGTGCCAGCAGCTGGCGGCAGGGGCGGGATTACGAGCAGTACTTC. V usage is TRBV5-4 and J usage is TRBJ2-7; D is perhaps TRBD1 or TRBD2 (6 bases each). Germline V gives CDR1 SGHNT, CDR2 YYREEE (reference sequence). With 3 bases removed from V and 4 bases from J, the gap between germline ends came to 17 bases. This CDR3 has 15 amino acids. Based on the CDR3 plus reference TRBV5-4 and TRBJ2-7, the full variable domain is ETGVTQSPTHLIKTRGQQVTLRCSSQSGHNTVSWYQQALGQGPQFIFQYYREEENGRGNFPPRFSGLQFPNYSSELNVNALELDDSALYLCASSWRQGRDYEQYFGPGTRLTVT.

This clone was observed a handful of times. The CDR3 DNA reads TGTGCCAGCTCACCAAGCAGGGTTGGGACTGAAGCTTTCTTT. It codes for CASSPSRVGTEAFF. The chain has TRBV18 and TRBJ1-1; D perhaps matches TRBD1 (5 bases). Germline V gives CDR1 KGHSH, CDR2 LQKENI. This CDR3 is built from 14 residues. Trimming took off 2 bases at V and 5 bases at J, with 12 bases between the two ends.

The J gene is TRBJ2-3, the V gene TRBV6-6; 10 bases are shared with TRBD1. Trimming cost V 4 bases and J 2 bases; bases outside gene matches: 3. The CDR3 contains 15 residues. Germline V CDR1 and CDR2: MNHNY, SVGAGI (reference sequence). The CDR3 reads CASSWDRGDTDTQYF. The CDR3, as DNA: TGTGCCAGCAGTTGGGACAGGGGAGACACAGATACGCAGTATTTT.

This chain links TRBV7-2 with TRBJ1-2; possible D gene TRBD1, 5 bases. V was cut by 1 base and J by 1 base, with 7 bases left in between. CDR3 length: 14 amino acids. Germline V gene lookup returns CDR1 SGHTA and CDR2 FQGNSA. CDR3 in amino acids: CASSLGQINYGYTF. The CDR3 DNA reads TGTGCCAGCAGCTTAGGACAGATTAACTATGGCTACACCTTC.

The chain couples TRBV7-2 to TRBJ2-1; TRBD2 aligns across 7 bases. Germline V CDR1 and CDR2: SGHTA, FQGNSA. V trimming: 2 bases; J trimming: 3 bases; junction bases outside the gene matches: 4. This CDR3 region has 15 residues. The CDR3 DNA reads TGTGCCAGCAGCTTACGGAGCGGGGACTACAATGAGCAGTTCTTC. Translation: CASSLRSGDYNEQFF.

CDR3 protein: CATNPQGKGNTIYF. The CDR3 DNA reads as TGTGCCACCAACCCACAGGGCAAAGGAAACACCATATATTTT. The V and J genes are TRBV18 and TRBJ1-3, with D perhaps TRBD1 (6 bases). The germline V and J ends were trimmed by 10 bases and 4 bases, with 17 bases remaining between them. Germline assignment: CDR1 KGHSH and CDR2 LQKENI. The CDR3 spans 14 residues.

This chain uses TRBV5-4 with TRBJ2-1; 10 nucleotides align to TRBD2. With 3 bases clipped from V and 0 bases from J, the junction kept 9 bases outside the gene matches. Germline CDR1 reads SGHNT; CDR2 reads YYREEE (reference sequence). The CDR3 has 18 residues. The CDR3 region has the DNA TGTGCCAGCAGCTCCGATAGCGGGGGGCCCGTCTCCTACAATGAGCAGTTCTTC. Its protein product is CASSSDSGGPVSYNEQFF. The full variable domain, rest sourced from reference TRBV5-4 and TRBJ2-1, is ETGVTQSPTHLIKTRGQQVTLRCSSQSGHNTVSWYQQALGQGPQFIFQYYREEENGRGNFPPRFSGLQFPNYSSELNVNALELDDSALYLCASSSDSGGPVSYNEQFFGPGTRLTVL.

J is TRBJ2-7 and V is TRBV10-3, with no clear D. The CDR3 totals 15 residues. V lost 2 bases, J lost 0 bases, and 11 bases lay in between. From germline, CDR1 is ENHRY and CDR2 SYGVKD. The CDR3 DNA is TGTGCCATCAGTGAGCAACGGAAGAGCTCCTACGAGCAGTACTTC. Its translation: CAISEQRKSSYEQYF.

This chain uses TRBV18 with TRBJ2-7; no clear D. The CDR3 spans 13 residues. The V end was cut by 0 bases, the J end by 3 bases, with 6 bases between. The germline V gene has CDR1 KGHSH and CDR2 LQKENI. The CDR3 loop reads CASSPPGVYEQYF. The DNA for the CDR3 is TGTGCCAGCTCACCACCGGGCGTCTACGAGCAGTACTTC.

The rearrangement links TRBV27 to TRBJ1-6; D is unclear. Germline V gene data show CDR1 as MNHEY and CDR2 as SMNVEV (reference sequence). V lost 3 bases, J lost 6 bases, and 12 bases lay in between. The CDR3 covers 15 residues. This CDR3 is CASSFRPAINSPLHF. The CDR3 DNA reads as TGTGCCAGCAGTTTTAGGCCAGCCATTAATTCACCCCTCCACTTT.

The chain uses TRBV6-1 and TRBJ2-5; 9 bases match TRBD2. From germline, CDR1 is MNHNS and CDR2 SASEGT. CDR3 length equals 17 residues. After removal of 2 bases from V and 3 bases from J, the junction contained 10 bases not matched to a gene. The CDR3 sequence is CASSEWKRGAGEETQYF. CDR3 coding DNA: TGTGCCAGCAGTGAATGGAAGCGGGGGGCCGGGGAAGAGACCCAGTACTTC.

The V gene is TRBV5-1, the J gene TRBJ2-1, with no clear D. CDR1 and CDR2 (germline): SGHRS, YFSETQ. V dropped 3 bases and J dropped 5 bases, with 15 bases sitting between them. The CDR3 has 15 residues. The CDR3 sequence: CASSSRPGGDNEQFF. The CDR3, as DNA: TGCGCCAGCAGCTCTCGACCCGGTGGGGACAATGAGCAGTTCTTC.

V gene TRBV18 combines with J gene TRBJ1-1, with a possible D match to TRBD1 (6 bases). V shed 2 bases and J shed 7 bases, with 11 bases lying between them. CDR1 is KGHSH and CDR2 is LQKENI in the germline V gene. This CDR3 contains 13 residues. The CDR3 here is CASSPDRMGEAFF. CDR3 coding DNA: TGTGCCAGCTCACCAGACAGGATGGGTGAAGCTTTCTTT.

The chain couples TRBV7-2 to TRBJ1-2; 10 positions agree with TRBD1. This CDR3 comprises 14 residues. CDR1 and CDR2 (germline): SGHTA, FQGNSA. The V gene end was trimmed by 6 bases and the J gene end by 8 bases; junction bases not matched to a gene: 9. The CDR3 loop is CASRSDRGRRGYTF. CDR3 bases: TGTGCCAGCAGATCCGACAGGGGGCGTAGAGGCTACACCTTC.

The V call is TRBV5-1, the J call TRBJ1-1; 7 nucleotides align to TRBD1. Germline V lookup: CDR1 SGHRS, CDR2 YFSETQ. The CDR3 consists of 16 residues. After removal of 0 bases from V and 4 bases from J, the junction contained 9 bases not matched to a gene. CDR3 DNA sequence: TGCGCCAGCAGCTTGGCCACAGGGGCGGTAATCACTGAAGCTTTCTTT. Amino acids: CASSLATGAVITEAFF.

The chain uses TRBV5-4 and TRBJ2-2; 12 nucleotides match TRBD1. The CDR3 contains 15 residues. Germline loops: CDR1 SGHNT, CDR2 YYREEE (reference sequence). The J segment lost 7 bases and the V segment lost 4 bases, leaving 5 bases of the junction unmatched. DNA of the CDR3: TGTGCCAGCAGCAACCGGGACAGGGGGCGCGGGGAGCTGTTTTTT. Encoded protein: CASSNRDRGRGELFF.

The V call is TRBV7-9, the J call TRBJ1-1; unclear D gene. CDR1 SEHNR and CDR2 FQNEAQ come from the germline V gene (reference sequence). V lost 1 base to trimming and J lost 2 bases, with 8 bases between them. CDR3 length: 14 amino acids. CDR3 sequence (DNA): TGTGCCAGCAGCTTAGAGCAGATTAACACTGAAGCTTTCTTT. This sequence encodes CASSLEQINTEAFF.

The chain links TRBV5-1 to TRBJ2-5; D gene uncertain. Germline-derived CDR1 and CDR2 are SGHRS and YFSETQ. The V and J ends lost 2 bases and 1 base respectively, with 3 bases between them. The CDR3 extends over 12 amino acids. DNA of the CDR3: TGCGCCAGCAGCTTTGGCCAAGAGACCCAGTACTTC. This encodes CASSFGQETQYF.

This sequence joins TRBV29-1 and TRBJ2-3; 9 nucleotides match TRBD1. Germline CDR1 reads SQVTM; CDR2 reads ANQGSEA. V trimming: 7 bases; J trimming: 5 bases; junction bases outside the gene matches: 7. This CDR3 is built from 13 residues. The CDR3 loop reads CSAGQGAGDTQYF. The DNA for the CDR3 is TGCAGCGCGGGACAGGGCGCCGGAGATACGCAGTATTTT.

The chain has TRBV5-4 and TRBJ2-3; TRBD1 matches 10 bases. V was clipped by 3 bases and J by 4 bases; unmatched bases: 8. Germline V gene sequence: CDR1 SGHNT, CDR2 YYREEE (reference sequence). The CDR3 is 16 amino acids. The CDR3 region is CASSSPSGTGADTQYF. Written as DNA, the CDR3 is TGTGCCAGCAGCTCTCCCTCCGGGACAGGGGCAGATACGCAGTATTTT. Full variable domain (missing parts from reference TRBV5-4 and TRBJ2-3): ETGVTQSPTHLIKTRGQQVTLRCSSQSGHNTVSWYQQALGQGPQFIFQYYREEENGRGNFPPRFSGLQFPNYSSELNVNALELDDSALYLCASSSPSGTGADTQYFGPGTRLTVL.

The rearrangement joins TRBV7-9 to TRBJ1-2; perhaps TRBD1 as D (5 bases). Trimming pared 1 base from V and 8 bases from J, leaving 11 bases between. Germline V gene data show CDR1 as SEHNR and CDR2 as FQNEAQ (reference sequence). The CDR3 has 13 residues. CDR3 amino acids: CASSLGDLGGYTF. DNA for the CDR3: TGTGCCAGCAGCTTAGGGGACCTGGGAGGCTACACCTTC.

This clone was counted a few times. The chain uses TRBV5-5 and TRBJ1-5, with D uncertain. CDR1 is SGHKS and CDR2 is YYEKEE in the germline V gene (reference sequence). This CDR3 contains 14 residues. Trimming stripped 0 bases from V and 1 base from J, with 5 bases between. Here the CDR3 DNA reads TGTGCCAGCAGCTTGGTAATGAGCAATCAGCCCCAGCATTTT. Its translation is CASSLVMSNQPQHF.

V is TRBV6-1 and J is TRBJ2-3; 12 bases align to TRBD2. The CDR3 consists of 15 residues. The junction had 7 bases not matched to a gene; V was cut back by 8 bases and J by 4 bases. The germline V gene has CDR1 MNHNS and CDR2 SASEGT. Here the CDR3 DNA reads TGTGCCAGCGGACAACTAGCGGGGGGACCAGATACGCAGTATTTT. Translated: CASGQLAGGPDTQYF.

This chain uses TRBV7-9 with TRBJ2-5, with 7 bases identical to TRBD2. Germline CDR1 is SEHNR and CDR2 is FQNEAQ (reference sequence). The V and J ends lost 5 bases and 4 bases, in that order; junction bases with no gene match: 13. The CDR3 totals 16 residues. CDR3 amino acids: CASSPSSMGEGETQYF. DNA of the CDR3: TGTGCCAGCAGCCCCAGTTCAATGGGGGAGGGAGAGACCCAGTACTTC.

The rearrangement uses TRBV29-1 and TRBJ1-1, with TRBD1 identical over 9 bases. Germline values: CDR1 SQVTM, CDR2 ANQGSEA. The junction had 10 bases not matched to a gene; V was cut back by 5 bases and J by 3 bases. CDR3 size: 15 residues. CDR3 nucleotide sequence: TGCAGCGTTTATGGGACAGGGAATCTCTACACTGAAGCTTTCTTT. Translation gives CSVYGTGNLYTEAFF.

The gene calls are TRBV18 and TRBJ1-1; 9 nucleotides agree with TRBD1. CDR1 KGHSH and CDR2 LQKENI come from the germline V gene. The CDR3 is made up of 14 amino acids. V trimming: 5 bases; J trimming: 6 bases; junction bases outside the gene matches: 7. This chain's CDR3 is CASSVTGTGPEAFF. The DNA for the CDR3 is TGTGCCAGCTCAGTAACCGGGACAGGGCCTGAAGCTTTCTTT.

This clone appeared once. The DNA of the CDR3 is TGTGCCAGCACTCAGACAGGGATAGGCATCTACAATGAGCAGTTCTTC. This gives the protein CASTQTGIGIYNEQFF. The chain has TRBV5-6 and TRBJ2-1, with 7 bases matching TRBD1. The V segment lost 6 bases and the J segment 3 bases; nucleotides outside the gene matches: 12. Germline-derived CDR1 and CDR2 are SGHDT and YYEEEE. The CDR3 spans 16 residues.